Listed below are T cell receptor beta chains from one sample, sequenced in a study of cytomegalovirus exposure and HLA in healthy donors. Using immunoSEQ multiplex PCR, the repertoire was profiled, and TCRdb retains in-frame clones only, with some absent. Of 150,000 to 200,000 clones in the sample, about 80% were seen once. Material: PBMCs. All receptors come from a woman aged 25 to 39 in good health and CMV-seronegative. Both conserved end residues are part of each CDR3. Fields, in order: D gene, V gene, J gene, clone size, CDR3 protein, CDR3 DNA. A D gene is named only where the DNA matches it firmly. Expanded clones get a size class; other rows say once, few or many, or leave the size out.

d_call: NA
v_call: TRBV7-9
j_call: TRBJ2-5
clone_size: NA
cdr3_aa: CASSLTRTTKETQYF
cdr3_nt: TGTGCCAGCAGCTTAACCAGGACTACCAAAGAGACCCAGTACTTC

d_call: TRBD1
v_call: TRBV4-2
j_call: TRBJ1-6
clone_size: NA
cdr3_aa: CASSLGQGTNSPLHF
cdr3_nt: TGTGCCAGCAGCCTGGGACAGGGGACTAATTCACCCCTCCACTTT

d_call: NA
v_call: TRBV5-1
j_call: TRBJ1-6
clone_size: few
cdr3_aa: CASSAGTMGSPLHF
cdr3_nt: TGCGCCAGCAGCGCTGGGACAATGGGGTCACCCCTCCACTTT

d_call: NA
v_call: TRBV6-5
j_call: TRBJ2-3
clone_size: NA
cdr3_aa: CASNGGPADTQYF
cdr3_nt: TGTGCCAGCAACGGGGGGCCGGCAGATACGCAGTATTTT

d_call: NA
v_call: TRBV7-9
j_call: TRBJ1-2
clone_size: NA
cdr3_aa: CASSLARAANYGYTF
cdr3_nt: TGTGCCAGCAGCTTAGCGAGAGCGGCTAACTATGGCTACACCTTC

d_call: TRBD1
v_call: TRBV7-8
j_call: TRBJ2-3
clone_size: NA
cdr3_aa: CASSLVGGEGDTQYF
cdr3_nt: TGTGCCAGCAGCTTAGTAGGGGGCGAGGGGGATACGCAGTATTTT

d_call: NA
v_call: TRBV5-1
j_call: TRBJ2-7
clone_size: NA
cdr3_aa: CASSLDRFLDEQYF
cdr3_nt: TGCGCCAGCAGCTTGGACAGATTCCTGGACGAGCAGTACTTC

d_call: TRBD2
v_call: TRBV7-8
j_call: TRBJ2-1
clone_size: NA
cdr3_aa: CASSPGLAGGDNEQFF
cdr3_nt: TGTGCCAGCAGCCCCGGACTAGCGGGGGGGGACAATGAGCAGTTCTTC

d_call: NA
v_call: TRBV4-2
j_call: TRBJ2-5
clone_size: once
cdr3_aa: CASSQVQLGSFQETQYF
cdr3_nt: TGTGCCAGCAGCCAAGTCCAGCTGGGCTCCTTCCAAGAGACCCAGTACTTC

d_call: NA
v_call: TRBV5-1
j_call: TRBJ1-5
clone_size: NA
cdr3_aa: CASSYQTGEGQPQHF
cdr3_nt: TGCGCCAGCAGCTACCAGACAGGTGAGGGACAGCCCCAGCATTTT

d_call: TRBD1
v_call: TRBV19
j_call: TRBJ1-5
clone_size: NA
cdr3_aa: CASSTRGHQPQHF
cdr3_nt: TGTGCCAGTAGTACCAGGGGGCATCAGCCCCAGCATTTT

d_call: NA
v_call: TRBV4-2
j_call: TRBJ1-5
clone_size: NA
cdr3_aa: CASSQITADQPQHF
cdr3_nt: TGTGCCAGCAGCCAAATAACGGCGGATCAGCCCCAGCATTTT

d_call: NA
v_call: TRBV30
j_call: TRBJ2-2
clone_size: NA
cdr3_aa: CACTTPSQGNTGELFF
cdr3_nt: TGTGCCTGTACAACCCCCAGTCAGGGCAACACCGGGGAGCTGTTTTTT

d_call: NA
v_call: TRBV7-3
j_call: TRBJ1-1
clone_size: NA
cdr3_aa: CASSIERGTEAFF
cdr3_nt: TGTGCCAGCAGCATCGAAAGAGGCACTGAAGCTTTCTTT

d_call: TRBD1
v_call: TRBV19
j_call: TRBJ2-1
clone_size: few
cdr3_aa: CASSPDRVGNEQFF
cdr3_nt: TGTGCCAGTAGTCCTGACAGGGTTGGCAATGAGCAGTTCTTC

d_call: NA
v_call: TRBV19
j_call: TRBJ2-7
clone_size: NA
cdr3_aa: CASSIAAGNYEQYF
cdr3_nt: TGTGCCAGTAGTATAGCGGCAGGGAACTACGAGCAGTACTTC

d_call: NA
v_call: TRBV21-1
j_call: TRBJ2-1
clone_size: once
cdr3_aa: CASSKASGGPVSNEQFF
cdr3_nt: TGTGCCAGCAGCAAAGCTAGCGGGGGGCCAGTATCCAATGAGCAGTTCTTC

d_call: TRBD1
v_call: TRBV27
j_call: TRBJ2-1
clone_size: NA
cdr3_aa: CASSFFYGDSLLLEQFF
cdr3_nt: TGTGCCAGCAGTTTTTTCTATGGGGACAGCCTTTTACTTGAGCAGTTCTTC

d_call: TRBD1
v_call: TRBV4-1
j_call: TRBJ1-1
clone_size: NA
cdr3_aa: CASSLDRASEAFF
cdr3_nt: TGCGCCAGCAGCCTCGACAGGGCTTCTGAAGCTTTCTTT

d_call: TRBD2
v_call: TRBV30
j_call: TRBJ2-3
clone_size: NA
cdr3_aa: CAWRPSGADTQYF
cdr3_nt: TGTGCCTGGAGACCTAGCGGGGCAGATACGCAGTATTTT

d_call: TRBD1
v_call: TRBV7-9
j_call: TRBJ1-5
clone_size: NA
cdr3_aa: CASSTNRGNKPQHF
cdr3_nt: TGTGCCAGCAGCACGAACAGGGGTAATAAGCCCCAGCATTTT

d_call: NA
v_call: TRBV18
j_call: TRBJ1-2
clone_size: NA
cdr3_aa: CASSPQLAGDDYGYTF
cdr3_nt: TGTGCCAGCTCACCACAACTTGCAGGGGATGACTATGGCTACACCTTC

d_call: TRBD1
v_call: TRBV11-2
j_call: TRBJ2-7
clone_size: NA
cdr3_aa: CASSLLPGGAYEQYF
cdr3_nt: TGTGCCAGCAGCTTACTGCCAGGGGGCGCCTACGAGCAGTACTTC

d_call: NA
v_call: TRBV10-1
j_call: TRBJ1-5
clone_size: NA
cdr3_aa: CASSESGRLSNQPQHF
cdr3_nt: TGCGCCAGCAGTGAGTCAGGCAGGTTAAGCAATCAGCCCCAGCATTTT

d_call: TRBD2
v_call: TRBV4-1
j_call: TRBJ2-1
clone_size: NA
cdr3_aa: CASSHGLAGYNEQFF
cdr3_nt: TGCGCCAGCAGCCACGGACTAGCGGGATACAATGAGCAGTTCTTC

d_call: NA
v_call: TRBV27
j_call: TRBJ1-2
clone_size: NA
cdr3_aa: CATHPAGPFYGYTF
cdr3_nt: TGTGCCACACACCCGGCAGGGCCCTTCTATGGCTACACCTTC

d_call: NA
v_call: TRBV5-1
j_call: TRBJ2-2
clone_size: NA
cdr3_aa: CASSRENTGELFF
cdr3_nt: TGCGCCAGCAGCCGAGAGAACACCGGGGAGCTGTTTTTT

d_call: TRBD1
v_call: TRBV5-1
j_call: TRBJ1-1
clone_size: NA
cdr3_aa: CASSLQGQGVNTEAFF
cdr3_nt: TGCGCCAGCAGCTTGCAGGGACAGGGCGTGAACACTGAAGCTTTCTTT

d_call: NA
v_call: TRBV5-1
j_call: TRBJ1-2
clone_size: NA
cdr3_aa: CASSLAEGFGYTF
cdr3_nt: TGCGCCAGCAGCTTGGCAGAGGGCTTCGGCTACACCTTC

d_call: NA
v_call: TRBV19
j_call: TRBJ2-6
clone_size: NA
cdr3_aa: CASSMVGHLSGANVLTF
cdr3_nt: TGTGCCAGTAGTATGGTGGGACACCTCTCTGGGGCCAACGTCCTGACTTTC